One sample yielded the 8 T cell receptor beta chains listed below, sequenced in a study of cytomegalovirus exposure and HLA in healthy donors. The study ran its PCR with 60 Vbeta and 13 Jbeta primers. Using immunoSEQ multiplex PCR, the repertoire was profiled, and TCRdb retains in-frame clones only, with some absent. This table holds over 150,000 clones, 65% to 85% found once. Sequenced input: PBMCs. The receptors originated from a woman aged 18-29 years in good health and CMV-seronegative.

The V gene is TRBV6-5, the J gene TRBJ2-7, with TRBD2 as a possible D gene (5 bases). The CDR3 is 14 amino acids. V was pared by 0 bases and J by 2 bases, with 8 bases between. Per germline, CDR1 MNHEY and CDR2 SVGAGI. CDR3 sequence reads: CASSYSERAYEQYF. CDR3 bases: TGTGCCAGCAGTTACTCCGAGAGGGCCTACGAGCAGTACTTC.

The rearrangement links TRBV4-1 to TRBJ1-5, with D possibly TRBD1 on 6 matching bases. CDR3 length: 17 amino acids. V lost 4 bases to trimming and J lost 5 bases, with 21 bases between them. CDR1 MGHRA and CDR2 YSYEKL come from the germline V gene. The CDR3 sequence is CASSLWAIGDTHQPQHF. CDR3 DNA sequence: TGCGCCAGCAGCCTGTGGGCGATAGGGGACACCCATCAGCCCCAGCATTTT.

The V call is TRBV7-2, the J call TRBJ2-5, with 8 bases lining up with TRBD1. The germline gives CDR1 SGHTA, CDR2 FQGNSA. V lost 4 bases, J lost 5 bases, and 18 bases stayed unmatched. The CDR3 is made up of 18 amino acids. CDR3 DNA: TGTGCCAGCAGCTCGTCGCGGCAGGGGGCGCGATGGAAGGAGACCCAGTACTTC. Its translation: CASSSSRQGARWKETQYF.

This clone has a single count. For the CDR3, the DNA is TGTGCCTGTGGGACAGGGCATGGCTACACCTTC. Translating gives CACGTGHGYTF. The chain joins TRBV30 to TRBJ1-2; TRBD1 matches 9 bases. CDR1 and CDR2 from the germline V gene are GTSNPN and SVGIG (reference sequence). The length of the CDR3 is 11 residues. J lost 6 bases, V lost 6 bases, and 2 bases had no gene match.

The CDR3 reads CASSSGTNEQFF. DNA for the CDR3: TGTGCCAGCAGCTCTGGGACTAATGAGCAGTTCTTC. V is TRBV7-9 and J is TRBJ2-1, with D tentatively TRBD2 (6 bases). CDR3 length: 12 residues. The V end lost 4 bases, the J end lost 7 bases, and 8 bases lay between the germline ends. The germline V gene has CDR1 SEHNR and CDR2 FQNEAQ (reference sequence).

CDR3 sequence reads: CASSLRQGGTDTQYF. The CDR3 region has the DNA TGTGCCAGCAGCTTGAGACAGGGTGGGACAGATACGCAGTATTTT. J is TRBJ2-3 and V is TRBV13; TRBD1 matches 7 bases. The germline CDR1 and CDR2 sequences are PRHDT and FYEKMQ (reference sequence). The length of the CDR3 is 15 residues. J was trimmed by 3 bases and V by 3 bases; bases with no gene match: 6. The full variable domain, in which reference TRBV13 and TRBJ2-3 provide the parts outside the CDR3, is AAGVIQSPRHLIKEKRETATLKCYPIPRHDTVYWYQQGPGQDPQFLISFYEKMQSDKGSIPDRFSAQQFSDYHSELNMSSLELGDSALYFCASSLRQGGTDTQYFGPGTRLTVL.

This clone was detected a few times. This rearrangement joins TRBV7-9 to TRBJ1-1; D is undetermined. There are 13 residues in the CDR3. The germline V gene has CDR1 SEHNR and CDR2 FQNEAQ (reference sequence). The V end was cut by 3 bases, the J end by 0 bases, with 5 bases between. CDR3 DNA sequence: TGTGCCAGCAGCTTTGTAGTGAACACTGAAGCTTTCTTT. The encoded protein is CASSFVVNTEAFF.

This chain uses TRBV6-5 with TRBJ2-2; 7 bases align to TRBD1. Trimming cost V 3 bases and J 4 bases; bases outside gene matches: 5. There are 15 residues in the CDR3. Germline V gene sequence: CDR1 MNHEY, CDR2 SVGAGI. CDR3 nucleotide sequence: TGTGCCAGCAGTTATGGAGACAGGGCCACCGGGGAGCTGTTTTTT. Residues: CASSYGDRATGELFF.